These 30 T cell receptor beta chains came from one sample sequenced in a study of response to subunit inactivated influenza vaccine. TCRdb ran MiXCR on the RT-PCR reads and lists one entry per CDR3 protein. This table has under 550,000 distinct CDR3 sequences, less than 10% appearing once. The sequencing used PBMCs from blood, collected less than 30 months after vaccination. These receptors all stem from a man aged 50-75 years who received an inactivated influenza vaccine.

This clonotype occurred a few times. The chain is built from TRBV24-1 and TRBJ2-7; D is undetermined. Germline values: CDR1 KGHDR, CDR2 SFDVKD. V was shortened by 4 bases and J by 6 bases, with 9 bases between the two germline ends. The CDR3 consists of 12 residues. The DNA for the CDR3 is TGTGCCACCAGTGAGAACGGCTTCGAGCAGTACTTC. This codes for CATSENGFEQYF.

This clonotype was seen a few times. The gene calls are TRBV4-2 and TRBJ2-1, with D perhaps TRBD2 (7 bases). Per the germline V gene, CDR1 is LGHNA and CDR2 is YNFKEQ. This CDR3 is built from 16 residues. Trimming stripped 4 bases from V and 7 bases from J, with 20 bases between. Here the CDR3 DNA reads TGTGCCAGCAGCCCCCGGGTCGGGGGGCCTGAGAATGAGCAGTTCTTC. Translation gives CASSPRVGGPENEQFF.

J is TRBJ1-6 and V is TRBV12-3 or TRBV12-4, with 9 bases lining up with TRBD1. The CDR3 extends over 13 amino acids. V gave up 6 bases and J gave up 9 bases; unmatched junction bases: 3. In DNA, the CDR3 is TGTGCCAGCAGACAGGGGGCTGGTTCACCCCTCCACTTT. This sequence encodes CASRQGAGSPLHF.

This clonotype has only a few counts. This chain connects TRBV15 to TRBJ2-3, with unresolved D. V was shortened by 3 bases and J by 5 bases, with 9 bases between the two germline ends. Germline V gene lookup returns CDR1 LNHNV and CDR2 YYDKDF (reference sequence). The CDR3 length is 13 residues. CDR3 amino acids: CATSSSPQDTQYF. The CDR3 nucleotides are TGTGCCACCAGCAGTTCCCCACAAGATACGCAGTATTTT.

This clonotype was seen more than once but under ten times. The gene calls are TRBV7-3 and TRBJ2-1; unclear D gene. The V end lost 5 bases, the J end lost 6 bases, and 17 bases lay between the germline ends. Germline CDR1 reads SGHTA; CDR2 reads FQGTGA. The CDR3 totals 15 residues. DNA of the CDR3: TGTGCCAGCAGCCCAACCATGGGAATAAGCAATGAGCAGTTCTTC. Its protein is CASSPTMGISNEQFF.

This chain links TRBV7-2 with TRBJ1-5, with 9 positions matching TRBD1. Germline assignment: CDR1 SGHTA and CDR2 FQGNSA. V was clipped by 1 base and J by 6 bases; unmatched bases: 4. CDR3 size: 15 residues. CDR3: CASSLEQGAGQPQHF. CDR3 DNA: TGTGCCAGCAGCTTAGAACAGGGGGCCGGTCAGCCCCAGCATTTT.

This clonotype was recorded at least ten times. Sequence at one end of the junction differs from germline and may be a read error. This rearrangement joins TRBV9 to TRBJ2-3; D is unclear. CDR3 length: 15 residues. The V gene's germline CDR1 is SGDLS and CDR2 YYNGEE. The CDR3: CASSVGGASTDTQYF. DNA of the CDR3: TGTGCCAGCAGTGTAGGCGGAGCTAGCACAGATACGCAGTATTTT.

This clonotype was picked up many times. This sequence joins TRBV7-2 and TRBJ2-7, with TRBD2 matching over 7 bases. Trimming removed 9 bases from V and 7 bases from J; junction bases left unmatched: 18. Per the germline V gene, CDR1 is SGHTA and CDR2 is FQGNSA. There are 15 residues in the CDR3. The CDR3 DNA sequence: TGTGCCAGTTTCTTGGGGGGGTCGGATCGGAGGGAGCAGTACTTC. It yields the protein CASFLGGSDRREQYF. The complete variable domain, with remaining parts taken from reference TRBV7-2 and TRBJ2-7, reads GAGVSQSPSNKVTEKGKDVELRCDPISGHTALYWYRQSLGQGLEFLIYFQGNSAPDKSGLPSDRFSAERTGGSVSTLTIQRTQQEDSAVYLCASFLGGSDRREQYFGPGTRLTVT.

The V call is TRBV4-1, the J call TRBJ1-4, with a possible D match to TRBD1 (5 bases). The germline V gene has CDR1 MGHRA and CDR2 YSYEKL. V lost 0 bases to trimming and J lost 5 bases, with 10 bases between them. The CDR3 spans 15 residues. The CDR3, as DNA: TGCGCCAGCAGCCAAGAAGGGGCAAGAAATGAAAAACTGTTTTTT. Protein product: CASSQEGARNEKLFF.

This chain connects TRBV28 to TRBJ2-7; D gene ambiguous. Trimming stripped 6 bases from V and 2 bases from J, with 17 bases between. This CDR3 is 15 amino acids long. Per the germline V gene, CDR1 is MDHEN and CDR2 is SYDVKM. The CDR3, as DNA: TGTGCCAGCAGCACCCTGAAGCCAGGACCCTACGAGCAGTACTTC. Its translation is CASSTLKPGPYEQYF.

This clonotype was seen many times. The chain carries TRBV28 and TRBJ2-7, with D tentatively TRBD1 (5 bases). V lost 5 bases, J lost 3 bases, and 17 bases lay in between. CDR1 and CDR2 from the germline V gene are MDHEN and SYDVKM. There are 15 residues in the CDR3. The CDR3 spells CASSPLLTGDYEQYF. The CDR3 DNA sequence: TGTGCCAGCAGTCCCCTGCTCACAGGCGACTACGAGCAGTACTTC.

This clonotype was found many times. The chain carries TRBV19 and TRBJ2-7; no clear D. Trimming left V 10 bases short and J 0 bases short, with 16 bases between. The CDR3 consists of 14 residues. Germline CDR1 LNHDA, CDR2 SQIVND (reference sequence). CDR3 region: CATAVQQSSYEQYF. The CDR3 bases are TGTGCCACCGCTGTACAACAGAGCTCCTACGAGCAGTACTTC.

In its sample, this clonotype was seen many times. V and J are TRBV20-1 and TRBJ1-1; no definite D call. This CDR3 comprises 14 residues. V was cut by 5 bases and J by 3 bases, with 16 bases left in between. Germline V lookup: CDR1 DFQATT, CDR2 SNEGSKA (reference sequence). CDR3 loop: CSAGSALSDTEAFF. The CDR3 coding sequence is TGCAGTGCTGGGAGTGCTCTATCGGACACTGAAGCTTTCTTT.

This clonotype came up many times. V usage is TRBV20-1 and J usage is TRBJ2-1, with 10 nucleotides matching TRBD2. The CDR3 extends over 15 amino acids. CDR1 is DFQATT, CDR2 SNEGSKA, per germline (reference sequence). V was clipped by 3 bases and J by 8 bases; unmatched bases: 10. The CDR3 region is CSARLLAGAADEQFF. Written as DNA, the CDR3 is TGCAGTGCTAGGCTCCTAGCGGGAGCAGCTGATGAGCAGTTCTTC.

This chain links TRBV20-1 with TRBJ2-5; 9 positions agree with TRBD1. The V gene end was trimmed by 6 bases and the J gene end by 4 bases; junction bases not matched to a gene: 12. CDR1 is DFQATT, CDR2 SNEGSKA, per germline (reference sequence). There are 15 residues in the CDR3. CDR3: CSATPGTGSGETQYF. CDR3 nucleotides: TGCAGTGCAACCCCCGGGACAGGGTCGGGAGAGACCCAGTACTTC.

This sequence joins TRBV6-5 and TRBJ2-1; a possible D gene is TRBD2 (6 bases). The germline V and J ends were trimmed by 4 bases and 0 bases, with 16 bases remaining between them. Germline V gene lookup returns CDR1 MNHEY and CDR2 SVGAGI. This CDR3 region has 17 residues. Written as DNA, the CDR3 is TGTGCCAGCAGTTTTAGGAGGGGCCCGAACTCCTACAATGAGCAGTTCTTC. This translates into CASSFRRGPNSYNEQFF.

This clonotype was seen at least ten times. The V gene is TRBV12-3 or TRBV12-4, the J gene TRBJ2-1, with D possibly matching TRBD1 (6 bases). Trimming took 3 bases from V and 9 from J, leaving 12 bases between them. This CDR3 spans 13 amino acids. The CDR3 protein is CASSFPTGIEQFF. CDR3 DNA: TGTGCCAGCAGTTTTCCTACAGGGATTGAGCAGTTCTTC.

This chain uses TRBV7-2 with TRBJ2-2; possibly TRBD2 for D (5 bases). From germline, CDR1 is SGHTA and CDR2 FQGNSA. CDR3 length: 15 residues. Trimming took 7 bases from V and 2 from J, leaving 14 bases between them. The CDR3 protein is CASTRIAINTGELFF. The DNA of the CDR3 is TGTGCCAGCACCAGAATAGCGATTAACACCGGGGAGCTGTTTTTT.

The chain carries TRBV7-2 and TRBJ2-5; tentatively, D is TRBD1 (5 bases). This CDR3 comprises 15 residues. V gave up 1 base and J gave up 9 bases, with 18 bases separating them. Germline CDR1 is SGHTA and CDR2 is FQGNSA. The CDR3 is CASSLVFTGRGAQYF. The CDR3, as DNA: TGTGCCAGCAGCTTAGTTTTTACAGGCCGCGGAGCCCAGTACTTC.

This clonotype was counted between two and nine times. CDR3 region: CAIRSSDLNTGELFF. The CDR3 bases are TGTGCCATCAGAAGCTCGGACCTGAACACCGGGGAGCTGTTTTTT. The V call is TRBV10-3, the J call TRBJ2-2, with unresolved D. The CDR3 length is 15 residues. Germline lookup yields CDR1 ENHRY and CDR2 SYGVKD. V lost 6 bases and J 1 base, leaving 12 bases between the germline ends.

V usage is TRBV6-5 and J usage is TRBJ2-5, with D hard to call. V lost 2 bases, J lost 4 bases, and 17 bases lay in between. The CDR3 has 16 residues. Germline CDR1 reads MNHEY; CDR2 reads SVGAGI. CDR3 coding DNA: TGTGCCAGCAGTTACAGGGCGGTCAGACCGGGAGAGACCCAGTACTTC. Translated, it gives CASSYRAVRPGETQYF.

This clonotype has just a few counts. The rearrangement joins TRBV9 to TRBJ2-3; 12 nucleotides line up with TRBD2. The germline gives CDR1 SGDLS, CDR2 YYNGEE. The length of the CDR3 is 16 residues. With V trimmed by 0 bases and J by 1 base, 0 bases remained unmatched. In DNA form, the CDR3 reads TGTGCCAGCAGCGTAGGACTAGCGGGGGGCACAGATACGCAGTATTTT. Encoded protein: CASSVGLAGGTDTQYF.

This clonotype was seen a few times. The chain joins TRBV12-3 or TRBV12-4 to TRBJ1-5, with D unclear. V dropped 2 bases and J dropped 12 bases, with 8 bases sitting between them. This CDR3 is 11 amino acids long. The CDR3 here is CASSLNSRQHF. The CDR3 DNA reads TGTGCCAGCAGTTTAAACAGCCGCCAGCATTTT.

At least ten counts were recorded for this clonotype. The chain has TRBV12-3 or TRBV12-4 and TRBJ2-1; D uncertain. The CDR3 is 13 amino acids. Between the trimmed V and J ends, which lost 5 bases and 2 bases, there was a span of 7 bases. As DNA, the CDR3 is TGTGCCAGCAGTCCCAAGGCCTACAATGAGCAGTTCTTC. Translated: CASSPKAYNEQFF.

V is TRBV12-3 or TRBV12-4 and J is TRBJ2-1; no clear D. Trimming removed 3 bases at V and 15 bases at J, with 12 bases between. This CDR3 has 11 residues. The CDR3 protein is CASSLGLPPFF. CDR3 sequence (DNA): TGTGCCAGCAGTTTGGGGTTACCCCCGTTCTTC.

The chain links TRBV7-2 to TRBJ1-2, with 7 bases fitting TRBD1. Losses at the gene ends were 1 base for V and 5 bases for J; bases not matched to a gene: 7. Germline V gene lookup returns CDR1 SGHTA and CDR2 FQGNSA. CDR3 length equals 15 residues. In DNA, the CDR3 is TGTGCCAGCAGCTTAGTGCAGGGGGGGAGTTATGGCTACACCTTC. This sequence encodes CASSLVQGGSYGYTF.

This chain links TRBV29-1 with TRBJ2-5; 7 bases are a match to TRBD1. There are 11 residues in the CDR3. V was clipped by 7 bases and J by 5 bases; unmatched bases: 4. In germline, CDR1 is SQVTM, CDR2 ANQGSEA. The chain's CDR3 is CSAKQGETQYF. CDR3 nucleotide sequence: TGCAGCGCAAAACAGGGGGAGACCCAGTACTTC.

V gene TRBV5-4 combines with J gene TRBJ2-1, with 10 nucleotides matching TRBD2. CDR3 length: 17 amino acids. Germline V CDR1 and CDR2: SGHNT, YYREEE (reference sequence). J lost 7 bases, V lost 0 bases, and 10 bases had no gene match. CDR3 residues: CASSLAWASGGGNEQFF. CDR3 sequence (DNA): TGTGCCAGCAGCTTGGCCTGGGCTAGCGGGGGCGGGAATGAGCAGTTCTTC. Full variable domain (missing parts from reference TRBV5-4 and TRBJ2-1): ETGVTQSPTHLIKTRGQQVTLRCSSQSGHNTVSWYQQALGQGPQFIFQYYREEENGRGNFPPRFSGLQFPNYSSELNVNALELDDSALYLCASSLAWASGGGNEQFFGPGTRLTVL.

V usage is TRBV19 and J usage is TRBJ1-6; D not resolved. V lost 8 bases, J lost 9 bases, and 8 bases lay in between. CDR1 is LNHDA and CDR2 is SQIVND in the germline V gene (reference sequence). The CDR3 is made up of 11 amino acids. For the CDR3, the DNA is TGTGCCAGTGGATATGGTTCACCCCTCCACTTT. It specifies CASGYGSPLHF.

The chain couples TRBV5-1 to TRBJ1-1; no firm D call. Between the trimmed V and J ends, which lost 0 bases and 3 bases, there was a span of 9 bases. Germline V CDR1 and CDR2: SGHRS, YFSETQ. This CDR3 is built from 14 residues. The DNA for the CDR3 is TGCGCCAGCAGCTTGGCAGGACCGGACACTGAAGCTTTCTTT. This gives the protein CASSLAGPDTEAFF.